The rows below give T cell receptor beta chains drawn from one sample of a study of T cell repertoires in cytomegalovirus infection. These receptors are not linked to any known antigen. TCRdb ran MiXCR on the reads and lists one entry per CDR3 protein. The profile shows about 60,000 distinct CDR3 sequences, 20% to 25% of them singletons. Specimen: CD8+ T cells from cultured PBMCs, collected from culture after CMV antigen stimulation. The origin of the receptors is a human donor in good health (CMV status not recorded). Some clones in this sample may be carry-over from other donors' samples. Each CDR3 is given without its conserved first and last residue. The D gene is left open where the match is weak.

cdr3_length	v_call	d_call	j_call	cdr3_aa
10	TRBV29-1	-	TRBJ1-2	SVVLQRHGYT
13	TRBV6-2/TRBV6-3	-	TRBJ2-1	ASSLRDPTYNEQF
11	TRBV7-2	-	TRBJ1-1	ASSPGRSTEAF
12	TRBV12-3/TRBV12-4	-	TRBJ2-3	ASSTSLSTDTQY
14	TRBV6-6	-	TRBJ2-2	ASTKGHTTPTGELF
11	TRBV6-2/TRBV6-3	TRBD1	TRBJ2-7	ASTPGTGDEQY
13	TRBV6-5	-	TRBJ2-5	ASSYGPGSTRAQY
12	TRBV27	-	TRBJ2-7	ARRLSGASYEQY
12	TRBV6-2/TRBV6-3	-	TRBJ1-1	ASSPRGVNTEAF
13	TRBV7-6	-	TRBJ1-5	ASSLMGDYNQPQH
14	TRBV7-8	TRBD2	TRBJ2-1	ASSERGERGGNEQF
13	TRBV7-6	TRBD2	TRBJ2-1	ASSPDLAGVQGQF
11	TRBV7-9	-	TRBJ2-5	ASSFLARETQY
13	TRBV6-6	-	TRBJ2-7	ASSYSGRTPYEQY
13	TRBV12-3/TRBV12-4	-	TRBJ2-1	ACSWGPLGYNEQF
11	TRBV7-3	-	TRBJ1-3	ASSPGRGNTIY
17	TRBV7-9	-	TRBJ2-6	ASSFIPGQELSGANVLT
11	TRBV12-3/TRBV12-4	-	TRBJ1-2	ASSPTENYGYT
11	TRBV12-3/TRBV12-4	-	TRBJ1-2	ASTLAGSDGYT
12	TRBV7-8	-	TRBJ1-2	ASSLPDPMYGYT
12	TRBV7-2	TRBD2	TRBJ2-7	ASSYPGTSYEQY
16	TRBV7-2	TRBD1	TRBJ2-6	ASSLRTGDFSGANVLT
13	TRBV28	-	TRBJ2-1	ASSLAVRSYNEQF
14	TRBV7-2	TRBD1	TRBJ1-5	ASSSRDDREGQPQH
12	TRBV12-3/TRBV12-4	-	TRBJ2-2	ASSLGSNTGELF
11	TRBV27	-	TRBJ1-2	ASSKNGDYGYT
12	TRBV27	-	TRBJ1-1	ASSENGGFTEAF
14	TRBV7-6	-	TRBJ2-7	ASSSSDKTHYYEQY
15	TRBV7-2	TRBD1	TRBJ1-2	ASRKPGQGPANYGYT
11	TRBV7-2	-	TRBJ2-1	ASSLNRDNEQF
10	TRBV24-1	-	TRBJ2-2	ATSGARVELF
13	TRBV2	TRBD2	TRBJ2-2	ATAGLAEQHRELF
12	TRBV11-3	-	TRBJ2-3	ASSPWTESDTQY
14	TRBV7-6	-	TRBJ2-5	ASSQSSGLRQETQY
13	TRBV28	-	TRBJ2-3	ASSADLASTDTQY
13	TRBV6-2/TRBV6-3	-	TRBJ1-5	ASTLRRDSNQPQH
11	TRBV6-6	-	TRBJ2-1	ASSPSLRNEQF
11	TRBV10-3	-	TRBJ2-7	AISESSSYEQY
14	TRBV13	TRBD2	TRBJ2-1	ASSSKTSGSYNEQF
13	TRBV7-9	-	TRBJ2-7	ASSFFPSPGDEQY
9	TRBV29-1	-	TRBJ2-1	SVLSGGEQF
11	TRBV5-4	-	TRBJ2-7	ASSHGLNYEQY
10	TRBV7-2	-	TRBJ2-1	ASSLSVNEQF
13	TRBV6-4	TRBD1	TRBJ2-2	ASSEQGGNTGELF
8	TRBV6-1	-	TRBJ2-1	ASSENEQF
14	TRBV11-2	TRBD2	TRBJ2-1	ASSPRLAGAYNEQF
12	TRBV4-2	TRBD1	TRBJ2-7	ASSLGTAAYEQY
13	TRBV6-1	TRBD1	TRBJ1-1	ASMRTGTGGREAF